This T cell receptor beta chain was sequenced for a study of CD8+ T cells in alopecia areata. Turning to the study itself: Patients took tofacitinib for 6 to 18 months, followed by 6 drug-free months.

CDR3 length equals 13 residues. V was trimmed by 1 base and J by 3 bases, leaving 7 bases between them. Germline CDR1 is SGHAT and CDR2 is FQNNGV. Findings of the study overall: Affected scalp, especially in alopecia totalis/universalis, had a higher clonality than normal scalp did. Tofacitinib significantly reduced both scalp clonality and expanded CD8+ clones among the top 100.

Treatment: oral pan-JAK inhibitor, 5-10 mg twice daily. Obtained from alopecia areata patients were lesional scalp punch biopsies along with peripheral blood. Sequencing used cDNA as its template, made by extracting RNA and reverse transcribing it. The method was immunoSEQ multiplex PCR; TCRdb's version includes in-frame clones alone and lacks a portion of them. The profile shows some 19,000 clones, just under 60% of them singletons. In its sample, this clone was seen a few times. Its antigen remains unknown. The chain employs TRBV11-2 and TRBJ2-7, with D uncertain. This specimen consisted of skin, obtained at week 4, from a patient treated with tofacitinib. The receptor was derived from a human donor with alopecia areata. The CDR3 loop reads CASSLGPDYEQYF. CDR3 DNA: TGTGCCAGCAGCTTAGGACCAGACTACGAGCAGTACTTC.